Presented here are 8 T cell receptor beta chains from one specimen sequenced in a study of cytomegalovirus exposure and HLA in healthy donors. TCRdb's copy holds only in-frame clones and misses some; the assay was immunoSEQ multiplex PCR. The data show 130,000 to 150,000 clones, around 88% seen once. Specimen: PBMCs. The receptor set was obtained from a woman between 18 and 29 years old in good health and CMV-seropositive.

The J gene is TRBJ2-2, the V gene TRBV6-5, with D tentatively TRBD2 (6 bases). V was trimmed by 2 bases and J by 6 bases, leaving 13 bases between them. The CDR3 is 15 residues long. Germline V CDR1 and CDR2: MNHEY, SVGAGI. CDR3 nucleotides: TGTGCCAGCAGTTACCACGGGACTTCGGCCGGGGAGCTGTTTTTT. Protein: CASSYHGTSAGELFF.

The rearrangement uses TRBV4-1 and TRBJ1-4; tentative D call: TRBD1 (6 bases). V shed 3 bases and J shed 0 bases, with 11 bases lying between them. The CDR3 totals 16 residues. Germline assignment: CDR1 MGHRA and CDR2 YSYEKL. The CDR3 is CASSQPRQATNEKLFF. The CDR3 nucleotides read TGCGCCAGCAGCCAGCCCCGACAGGCAACTAATGAAAAACTGTTTTTT.

This chain links TRBV10-3 with TRBJ2-1; possible D gene TRBD1, 6 bases. Germline assignment: CDR1 ENHRY and CDR2 SYGVKD. There are 15 residues in the CDR3. V lost 9 bases and J lost 5, with 20 bases in between. CDR3 sequence: CAIARLGASDNEQFF. The CDR3 nucleotides are TGTGCCATAGCTCGATTGGGGGCGTCGGACAATGAGCAGTTCTTC.

The rearrangement uses TRBV27 and TRBJ2-2; 8 bases map to TRBD2. The CDR3 spans 14 residues. V gave up 3 bases and J gave up 6 bases; unmatched junction bases: 3. Germline V gene data show CDR1 as MNHEY and CDR2 as SMNVEV (reference sequence). The CDR3 nucleotides are TGTGCCAGCAGTTTCGGACTAGCATCCGGGGAGCTGTTTTTT. Its protein is CASSFGLASGELFF.

The V call is TRBV2, the J call TRBJ2-5; weak D call: TRBD2 (5 bases). V lost 8 bases and J 2 bases, leaving 12 bases between the germline ends. Germline loops: CDR1 SNHLY, CDR2 FYNNEI. CDR3 length equals 13 residues. The chain's CDR3 is CASHQGLQETQYF. The CDR3 DNA is TGTGCCAGCCACCAAGGACTGCAAGAGACCCAGTACTTC.

The V call is TRBV6-4, the J call TRBJ1-2; TRBD1 might be the D (6 bases). Trimming shortened V by 6 bases and J by 2 bases, and 10 bases separated the two germline ends. This CDR3 has 13 amino acids. CDR1 is MRHNA, CDR2 SNTAGT, per germline. The CDR3 region is CASSQGINYGYTF. The DNA of the CDR3 is TGTGCCAGCAGCCAGGGGATAAACTATGGCTACACCTTC.

This chain joins TRBV30 and TRBJ1-5; possible D gene TRBD1, 6 bases. Germline CDR1 reads GTSNPN; CDR2 reads SVGIG (reference sequence). Trimming cost V 3 bases and J 5 bases, with 8 bases left between them. This CDR3 is 12 amino acids long. The CDR3 reads CAWSRQDQPQHF. CDR3 nucleotides: TGTGCCTGGAGCCGACAGGATCAGCCCCAGCATTTT.

The chain has TRBV19 and TRBJ1-5, with D unclear. This CDR3 has 13 amino acids. CDR1 is LNHDA, CDR2 SQIVND, per germline (reference sequence). Trimming removed 0 bases from V and 5 bases from J, with 5 bases in between. CDR3 in amino acids: CASSIDADQPQHF. The CDR3 region has the DNA TGTGCCAGTAGTATAGATGCGGATCAGCCCCAGCATTTT.